Listed here is a single T cell receptor beta chain. Its target is unknown. Trimming stripped 6 bases from V and 5 bases from J, with 9 bases between. This CDR3 is built from 11 residues. Germline V lookup: CDR1 DFQATT, CDR2 SNEGSKA (reference sequence). This specimen belongs to a study of T cell responses to AZD1222 COVID-19 vaccine. Whole-study context: Second-dose groups at about 4 or about 12 weeks were pooled. Findings and limits, study-wide: Donors in the cohort were predominantly white British and more often female, and clonal diversity was possibly underestimated.

This table comes from immunoSEQ multiplex PCR, and its TCRdb copy is limited to in-frame clones, with some not included. The sample holds over 80,000 clones; approximately 92% are singletons and the top ten take roughly 32%. Material: peripheral blood, obtained on day 0 of AZD1222 vaccination. V is TRBV20-1 and J is TRBJ2-3, with D possibly matching TRBD2 (5 bases). The receptor was isolated from an adult in good health. The CDR3 coding sequence is TGCAGTGCGAACCGGGAAGATACGCAGTATTTT. This translates into CSANREDTQYF.